This entry lists 10 T cell receptor beta chains sequenced from one sample in a study of OX40 agonist ivuxolimab in advanced cancers. Profiled with immunoSEQ multiplex PCR; TCRdb holds only in-frame clones, not every one. This table holds 40,000 to 60,000 clones, around 81% found once. Sample: CD4+ or CD8+ T cells sorted from blood, taken in a trial of the OX40 agonist ivuxolimab. All receptors derive from an adult with an advanced solid tumor such as melanoma, head and neck, liver or kidney cancer.

The V gene is TRBV7-9, the J gene TRBJ1-5; 8 positions match TRBD1. Trimming cost V 3 bases and J 2 bases; bases outside gene matches: 9. Germline CDR1 is SEHNR and CDR2 is FQNEAQ (reference sequence). The CDR3 loop spans 17 amino acids. CDR3 in amino acids: CASSLISDRAGNQPQHF. The DNA of the CDR3 is TGTGCCAGCAGCTTGATTTCGGACAGGGCCGGCAATCAGCCCCAGCATTTT.

About this clone itself: This CDR3 is also generated by other DNA sequences in the sample. This chain connects TRBV5-1 to TRBJ2-3; 9 nucleotides agree with TRBD2. CDR1 is SGHRS and CDR2 is YFSETQ in the germline V gene. The CDR3 runs 16 residues. V gave up 0 bases and J gave up 3 bases; unmatched junction bases: 5. The chain's CDR3 is CASSLGAGGPTDTQYF. The CDR3, as DNA: TGCGCCAGCAGCTTGGGTGCGGGGGGGCCTACAGATACGCAGTATTTT.

This chain links TRBV12-5 with TRBJ2-2; D might be TRBD2 (5 bases). Trimming stripped 1 base from V and 9 bases from J, with 9 bases between. CDR3 length equals 13 residues. Germline CDR1 reads LGHNT; CDR2 reads FRNRAP. CDR3 bases: TGTGCTAGTGGTTTGGCACTCGGGAGGGAGCTGTTTTTT. Its translation is CASGLALGRELFF.

Here the CDR3 reads CASSSGTYNSPLHF. CDR3 in DNA: TGTGCCAGCAGCTCCGGGACATACAATTCACCCCTCCACTTT. The chain carries TRBV25-1 and TRBJ1-6, with D possibly being TRBD1 (6 bases). CDR3 length: 14 residues. The germline CDR1 and CDR2 sequences are MGHDK and SYGVNS. V gave up 6 bases and J gave up 7 bases, with 13 bases separating them. Supplemented by reference TRBV25-1 and TRBJ1-6, the full variable domain reads EADIYQTPRYLVIGTGKKITLECSQTMGHDKMYWYQQDPGMELHLIHYSYGVNSTEKGDLSSESTVSRIRTEHFPLTLESARPSHTSQYLCASSSGTYNSPLHFGNGTRLTVT.

This clone was seen once. The genes are TRBV7-2 and TRBJ2-7; D may be TRBD2 (6 bases). V was cut by 5 bases and J by 6 bases, with 14 bases left in between. The CDR3 extends over 13 amino acids. Germline V gene lookup returns CDR1 SGHTA and CDR2 FQGNSA. CDR3 region: CASSPWRGLEQYF. CDR3 DNA: TGTGCCAGCAGCCCCTGGAGGGGTCTCGAGCAGTACTTC.

The rearrangement joins TRBV29-1 to TRBJ1-1; D unclear. V was cut by 5 bases and J by 7 bases, with 14 bases left in between. The CDR3 is made up of 12 amino acids. From germline, CDR1 is SQVTM and CDR2 ANQGSEA. The CDR3 reads CSVLTSYFEAFF. CDR3 in DNA: TGCAGCGTTTTGACAAGCTACTTTGAAGCTTTCTTT.

A remark on this clone: An end of the junction differs from the germline gene, which may be a read error. This chain uses TRBV5-1 with TRBJ1-2; unclear D gene. CDR1 is SGHRS and CDR2 is YFSETQ in the germline V gene. The CDR3 is 11 amino acids. DNA of the CDR3: TGTGCCAGCAGCTCCGACATTGGCTACACCTTC. This gives the protein CASSSDIGYTF.

This chain links TRBV6-1 with TRBJ1-5, with D hard to call. Germline V gene data show CDR1 as MNHNS and CDR2 as SASEGT. CDR3 length: 14 amino acids. Trimming removed 4 bases at V and 9 bases at J, with 16 bases between. The DNA of the CDR3 is TGTGCCAGCAGTGGGGTAGGGAAAGCGTTGCCCCAGCATTTT. Amino acids: CASSGVGKALPQHF.

The CDR3 DNA reads as TGTGCCAGTAGTAGCCTTGCCGGGACTAGCGGGCACCAATCCTACGAGCAGTACTTC. Its translation: CASSSLAGTSGHQSYEQYF. This rearrangement joins TRBV19 to TRBJ2-7, with TRBD2 matching 12 bases. Germline-derived CDR1 and CDR2 are LNHDA and SQIVND (reference sequence). The length of the CDR3 is 19 residues. Germline trimming cut 4 bases from V and 1 base from J; bases unmatched to any gene: 14.

This chain joins TRBV7-9 and TRBJ2-1; TRBD2 agrees at 8 bases. The CDR3 spans 16 residues. The germline gives CDR1 SEHNR, CDR2 FQNEAQ (reference sequence). The V gene end was trimmed by 6 bases and the J gene end by 4 bases; junction bases not matched to a gene: 11. The CDR3 bases are TGTGCCAGCAGATCGTCCGGCGGGGGGCAGTACAATGAGCAGTTCTTC. This codes for CASRSSGGGQYNEQFF.